Listed here are 14 T cell receptor beta chains from one sample, sequenced in a study of blood T cell repertoires in COVID-19. The table came from immunoSEQ multiplex PCR; TCRdb's copy has only in-frame clones and leaves some out. The sample has a few hundred thousand clones; roughly 89% are singletons. Specimen: peripheral blood. All receptors come from a woman in her 40s with COVID-19, enrolled during active disease.

This chain joins TRBV28 and TRBJ1-6; no definite D call. Trimming removed 1 base from V and 7 bases from J, with 11 bases in between. Per the germline V gene, CDR1 is MDHEN and CDR2 is SYDVKM. The CDR3 runs 15 residues. This chain's CDR3 is CASSLLGSGNSPLHF. In DNA form, the CDR3 reads TGTGCCAGCAGTTTATTGGGGTCGGGGAATTCACCCCTCCACTTT. Full variable domain (missing parts from reference TRBV28 and TRBJ1-6): DVKVTQSSRYLVKRTGEKVFLECVQDMDHENMFWYRQDPGLGLRLIYFSYDVKMKEKGDIPEGYSVSREKKERFSLILESASTNQTSMYLCASSLLGSGNSPLHFGNGTRLTVT.

The V and J genes are TRBV18 and TRBJ2-1; 12 bases are a match to TRBD2. Germline lookup yields CDR1 KGHSH and CDR2 LQKENI. With 5 bases clipped from V and 2 bases from J, the junction kept 7 bases outside the gene matches. The CDR3 consists of 17 residues. DNA of the CDR3: TGTGCCAGCTCATCGGGTCTAGCGGGGGGGCCCTACAATGAGCAGTTCTTC. Amino acid sequence: CASSSGLAGGPYNEQFF.

The CDR3 DNA reads TGTGCCTGGAGAGTCCCGATCAGGGTCGTGAACACTGAAGCTTTCTTT. Translating it yields CAWRVPIRVVNTEAFF. The gene calls are TRBV30 and TRBJ1-1, with D perhaps matching TRBD1 (5 bases). CDR3 length: 16 residues. Trimming pared 3 bases from V and 0 bases from J, leaving 17 bases between. Germline CDR1 is GTSNPN and CDR2 is SVGIG (reference sequence).

The rearrangement joins TRBV4-3 to TRBJ1-6; 8 bases are shared with TRBD1. V lost 4 bases to trimming and J lost 10 bases; unmatched junction nucleotides: 9. There are 15 residues in the CDR3. Germline loops: CDR1 LGHNA, CDR2 YSLEER. DNA of the CDR3: TGCGCCAGCAGCCGATCGGACAGGGAACTGTCACCCCTCCACTTT. Its translation: CASSRSDRELSPLHF.

The chain employs TRBV19 and TRBJ1-6; tentatively, D is TRBD1 (6 bases). Trimming cost V 7 bases and J 8 bases, with 15 bases left between them. The CDR3 runs to 14 residues. Germline V gene data show CDR1 as LNHDA and CDR2 as SQIVND (reference sequence). As DNA, the CDR3 is TGTGCCAGTACCAAAACAGGGTTCGATTCACCCCTCCACTTT. Translating it yields CASTKTGFDSPLHF. Complete variable domain (other parts from reference TRBV19 and TRBJ1-6): DGGITQSPKYLFRKEGQNVTLSCEQNLNHDAMYWYRQDPGQGLRLIYYSQIVNDFQKGDIAEGYSVSREKKESFPLTVTSAQKNPTAFYLCASTKTGFDSPLHFGNGTRLTVT.

The chain is built from TRBV7-2 and TRBJ2-2; no definite D call. The CDR3 contains 13 residues. Germline V CDR1 and CDR2: SGHTA, FQGNSA. Trimming removed 2 bases from V and 6 bases from J, with 7 bases in between. The CDR3 DNA sequence: TGTGCCAGCAGCTTAAGCGTGGCCGGGGAGCTGTTTTTT. Amino acid sequence: CASSLSVAGELFF. Drawing the rest from reference TRBV7-2 and TRBJ2-2, the complete variable domain is GAGVSQSPSNKVTEKGKDVELRCDPISGHTALYWYRQSLGQGLEFLIYFQGNSAPDKSGLPSDRFSAERTGGSVSTLTIQRTQQEDSAVYLCASSLSVAGELFFGEGSRLTVL.

The chain employs TRBV30 and TRBJ1-2; the D is unclear. Germline values: CDR1 GTSNPN, CDR2 SVGIG (reference sequence). This CDR3 is 12 amino acids long. The CDR3 loop reads CAMAAANYGYTF. The CDR3 region has the DNA TGTGCGATGGCGGCGGCTAACTATGGCTACACCTTC.

This chain connects TRBV7-2 to TRBJ1-1; tentative D call: TRBD1 (5 bases). Trimming shortened V by 5 bases and J by 1 base, and 14 bases separated the two germline ends. The CDR3 consists of 15 residues. CDR1 and CDR2 from the germline V gene are SGHTA and FQGNSA. CDR3 sequence reads: CASSRQAQGNTEAFF. The CDR3 DNA is TGTGCCAGCAGCCGCCAGGCGCAGGGGAACACTGAAGCTTTCTTT. Drawing the rest from reference TRBV7-2 and TRBJ1-1, the complete variable domain is GAGVSQSPSNKVTEKGKDVELRCDPISGHTALYWYRQSLGQGLEFLIYFQGNSAPDKSGLPSDRFSAERTGGSVSTLTIQRTQQEDSAVYLCASSRQAQGNTEAFFGQGTRLTVV.

The genes are TRBV19 and TRBJ2-7; 12 bases align to TRBD2. The trim removed 4 bases at V and 5 bases at J, leaving 12 bases unmatched. This CDR3 is built from 17 residues. From germline, CDR1 is LNHDA and CDR2 SQIVND (reference sequence). This chain's CDR3 is CASSRRTSGNILHEQYF. The CDR3 nucleotides are TGTGCCAGTAGTAGGAGGACTAGCGGGAATATCCTCCACGAGCAGTACTTC.

The gene calls are TRBV9 and TRBJ2-3, with D perhaps matching TRBD1 (6 bases). Trimming removed 4 bases at V and 2 bases at J, with 14 bases between. This CDR3 has 15 residues. The germline CDR1 and CDR2 sequences are SGDLS and YYNGEE. CDR3 loop: CASSTRQDPTDTQYF. CDR3 coding DNA: TGTGCCAGCAGCACCCGACAGGATCCCACAGATACGCAGTATTTT. The full variable domain, with the rest looked up from reference TRBV9 and TRBJ2-3, is DSGVTQTPKHLITATGQRVTLRCSPRSGDLSVYWYQQSLDQGLQFLIQYYNGEERAKGNILERFSAQQFPDLHSELNLSSLELGDSALYFCASSTRQDPTDTQYFGPGTRLTVL.

The gene calls are TRBV15 and TRBJ1-5; 8 nucleotides match TRBD1. This CDR3 region has 17 residues. Germline V CDR1 and CDR2: LNHNV, YYDKDF (reference sequence). Germline trimming cut 2 bases from V and 1 base from J; bases unmatched to any gene: 7. The DNA of the CDR3 is TGTGCCACCAGCAGATTGGACAGGGTAAAAAGCAATCAGCCCCAGCATTTT. This gives the protein CATSRLDRVKSNQPQHF.

Points on this clone: One end of the junction does not line up with germline, which may come from a read error. V gene TRBV15 combines with J gene TRBJ2-5; 7 bases match TRBD2. The CDR3 runs to 12 residues. CDR1 LNHNV and CDR2 YYDKDF come from the germline V gene (reference sequence). CDR3 sequence (DNA): TGTGCCACCAGCAGAAGACTAGCCGGTTTGGACTTC. Its protein product is CATSRRLAGLDF.

V and J are TRBV10-3 and TRBJ1-2; 7 nucleotides agree with TRBD1. This CDR3 region has 15 residues. With V trimmed by 4 bases and J by 4 bases, 9 bases remained unmatched. Germline V gives CDR1 ENHRY, CDR2 SYGVKD. In nucleotides, the CDR3 is TGTGCCATCAGTGGTAAAGACAGGGTTGGCTATGGCTACACCTTC. Protein sequence: CAISGKDRVGYGYTF.

The chain couples TRBV5-1 to TRBJ2-2; 9 positions agree with TRBD1. This CDR3 comprises 15 residues. J lost 5 bases, V lost 4 bases, and 6 bases had no gene match. CDR1 is SGHRS, CDR2 YFSETQ, per germline. The CDR3 coding sequence is TGCGCCAGCAGCCCAGGGACAGGGAAGACCGGGGAGCTGTTTTTT. Encoded protein: CASSPGTGKTGELFF.